The subject of this entry is one T cell receptor beta chain. Antigen: not known. The germline V and J ends were trimmed by 9 bases and 0 bases, with 13 bases remaining between them. CDR3 length equals 14 residues. Germline CDR1 SGHDN, CDR2 FVKESK. Both 60 Vbeta primers and 13 Jbeta primers went into the PCR. Generated by immunoSEQ multiplex PCR, the TCRdb table keeps only in-frame clones and is missing some. Here the sample spans some 150,000 clones, roughly 80% being singletons. These data belong to a study of cytomegalovirus exposure and HLA in healthy donors. General study findings and limits: Reported findings show TCR beta sequences accurately forecast HLA-A and HLA-B alleles in most subjects.

The chain uses TRBV14 and TRBJ2-3, with D possibly being TRBD1 (5 bases). This clonotype was obtained from a man aged 30 to 45 in good health and CMV-seropositive. Source material: PBMCs. CDR3 sequence: CASRKGLSTDTQYF. The CDR3 nucleotides read TGTGCCAGTCGCAAGGGGTTAAGCACAGATACGCAGTATTTT.